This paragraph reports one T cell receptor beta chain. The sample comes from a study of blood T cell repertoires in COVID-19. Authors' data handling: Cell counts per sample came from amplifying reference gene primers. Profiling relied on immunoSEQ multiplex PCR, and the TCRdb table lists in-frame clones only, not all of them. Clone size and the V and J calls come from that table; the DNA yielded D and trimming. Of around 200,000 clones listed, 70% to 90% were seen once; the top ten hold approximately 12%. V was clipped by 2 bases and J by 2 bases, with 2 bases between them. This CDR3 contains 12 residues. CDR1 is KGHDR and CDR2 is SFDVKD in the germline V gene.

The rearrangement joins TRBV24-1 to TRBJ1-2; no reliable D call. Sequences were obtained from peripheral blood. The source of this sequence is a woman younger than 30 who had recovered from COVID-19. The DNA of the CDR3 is TGTGCCACCAGTGATTCAAACTATGGCTACACCTTC. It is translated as CATSDSNYGYTF.